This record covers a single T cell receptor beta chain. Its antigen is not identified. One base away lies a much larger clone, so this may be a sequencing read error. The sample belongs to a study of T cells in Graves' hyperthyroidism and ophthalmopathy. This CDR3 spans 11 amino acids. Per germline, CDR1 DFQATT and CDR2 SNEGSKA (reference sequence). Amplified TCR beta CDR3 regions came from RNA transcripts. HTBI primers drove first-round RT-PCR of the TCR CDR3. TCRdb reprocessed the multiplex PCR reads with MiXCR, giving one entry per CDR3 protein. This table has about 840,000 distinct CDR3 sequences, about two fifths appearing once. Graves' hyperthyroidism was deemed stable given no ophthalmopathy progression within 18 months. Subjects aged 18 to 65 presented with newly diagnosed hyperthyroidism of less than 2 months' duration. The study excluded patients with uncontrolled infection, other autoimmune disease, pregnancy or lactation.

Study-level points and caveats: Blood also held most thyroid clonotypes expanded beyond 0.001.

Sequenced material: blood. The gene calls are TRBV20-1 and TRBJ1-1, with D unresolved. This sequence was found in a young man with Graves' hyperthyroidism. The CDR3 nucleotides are TGCAGTTCTAGGTACACCTCTGAAGCTTTCTTT. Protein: CSSRYTSEAFF.